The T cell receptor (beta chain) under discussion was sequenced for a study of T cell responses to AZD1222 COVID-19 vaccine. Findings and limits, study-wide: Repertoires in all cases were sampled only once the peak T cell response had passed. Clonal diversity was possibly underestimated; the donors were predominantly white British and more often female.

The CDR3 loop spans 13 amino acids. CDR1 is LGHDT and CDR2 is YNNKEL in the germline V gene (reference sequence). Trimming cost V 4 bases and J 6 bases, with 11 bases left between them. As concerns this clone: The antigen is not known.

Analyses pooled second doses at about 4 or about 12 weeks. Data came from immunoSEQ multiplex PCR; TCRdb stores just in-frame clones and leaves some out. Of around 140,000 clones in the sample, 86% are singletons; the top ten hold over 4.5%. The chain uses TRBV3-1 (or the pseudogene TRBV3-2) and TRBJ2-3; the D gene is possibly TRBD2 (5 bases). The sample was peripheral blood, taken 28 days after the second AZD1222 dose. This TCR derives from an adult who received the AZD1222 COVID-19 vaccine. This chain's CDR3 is CASSPVPGDTQYF. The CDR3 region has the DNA TGTGCCAGCAGCCCGGTCCCGGGGGATACGCAGTATTTT.